A selection of T cell receptor beta chains follows, all from one sample in a study of T cells after somatic rescue of genetic block. The table came from immunoSEQ multiplex PCR; TCRdb's copy has only in-frame clones and leaves some out. This sample has roughly 71,000 clones; around 90% occur once, and the top ten carry roughly 2.9%. Input material: peripheral blood mononuclear cells (PBMCs). These receptors all come from a man between 25 and 39 years old. The CDR3 runs from the conserved cysteine through the conserved F or W. The order of the fields is clone size, V gene, D gene, J gene, CDR3 protein, CDR3 DNA. A D gene is named only where the DNA matches it firmly. Clone size, where shown, is once, few, many, or a class for clones that have expanded.

clone size: -; V gene: TRBV14; D gene: -; J gene: TRBJ2-1; CDR3 protein: CASSQEVSGSYNEQFF; CDR3 DNA: TGTGCCAGCAGCCAAGAAGTTAGCGGCTCCTACAATGAGCAGTTCTTC
clone size: -; V gene: TRBV7-2; D gene: -; J gene: TRBJ2-4; CDR3 protein: CASSLSVAKNIQYF; CDR3 DNA: TGTGCCAGCAGCTTAAGCGTAGCCAAAAACATTCAGTACTTC
clone size: -; V gene: TRBV15; D gene: -; J gene: TRBJ2-7; CDR3 protein: CATSTPAGSDFYEQYF; CDR3 DNA: TGTGCCACCAGCACCCCGGCAGGGAGCGACTTCTACGAGCAGTACTTC
clone size: -; V gene: TRBV15; D gene: -; J gene: TRBJ2-7; CDR3 protein: CATSRDRIRGDEQYF; CDR3 DNA: TGTGCCACCAGCAGAGATAGGATAAGGGGGGACGAGCAGTACTTC
clone size: -; V gene: TRBV12-5; D gene: -; J gene: TRBJ2-1; CDR3 protein: CASALGAGEQFF; CDR3 DNA: TGTGCTAGTGCTCTGGGGGCCGGTGAGCAGTTCTTC
clone size: once; V gene: TRBV28; D gene: TRBD1; J gene: TRBJ1-4; CDR3 protein: CASSLERGQGGEKLFF; CDR3 DNA: TGTGCCAGCAGTTTAGAGAGGGGGCAAGGTGGGGAAAAACTGTTTTTT
clone size: -; V gene: TRBV10-1; D gene: TRBD1; J gene: TRBJ2-1; CDR3 protein: CASGGQSYNEQFF; CDR3 DNA: TGCGCCAGTGGGGGACAGTCTTACAATGAGCAGTTCTTC
clone size: -; V gene: TRBV11-2; D gene: -; J gene: TRBJ2-7; CDR3 protein: CASSSPPRYEQYF; CDR3 DNA: TGTGCCAGCAGCTCCCCTCCCCGCTACGAGCAGTACTTC
clone size: -; V gene: TRBV6-1; D gene: TRBD2; J gene: TRBJ2-1; CDR3 protein: CATRTSGGNEQFF; CDR3 DNA: TGTGCCACCCGGACTAGCGGGGGCAATGAGCAGTTCTTC
clone size: -; V gene: TRBV5-4; D gene: -; J gene: TRBJ1-4; CDR3 protein: CASSSREYPNEKLFF; CDR3 DNA: TGTGCCAGCAGCTCCCGGGAGTACCCTAATGAAAAACTGTTTTTT
clone size: -; V gene: TRBV7-2; D gene: -; J gene: TRBJ1-6; CDR3 protein: CASSLAHSPLHF; CDR3 DNA: TGTGCCAGCAGCTTAGCACATTCACCCCTCCACTTT
clone size: -; V gene: TRBV7-7; D gene: TRBD1; J gene: TRBJ2-5; CDR3 protein: CASSPTGGYQETQYF; CDR3 DNA: TGTGCTAGCAGTCCGACAGGGGGTTACCAAGAGACCCAGTACTTC
clone size: -; V gene: TRBV28; D gene: TRBD1; J gene: TRBJ2-7; CDR3 protein: CASSLSVGLGTGVYEQYF; CDR3 DNA: TGTGCCAGCAGTTTATCAGTGGGGCTGGGGACAGGGGTCTACGAGCAGTACTTC
clone size: -; V gene: TRBV6-5; D gene: -; J gene: TRBJ2-7; CDR3 protein: CASSYSSGGNEQYF; CDR3 DNA: TGTGCCAGCAGTTACTCTTCCGGGGGCAACGAGCAGTACTTC
clone size: -; V gene: TRBV19; D gene: -; J gene: TRBJ2-4; CDR3 protein: CASSIQGNIQYF; CDR3 DNA: TGTGCCAGTAGTATTCAGGGGAACATTCAGTACTTC
clone size: -; V gene: TRBV7-2; D gene: -; J gene: TRBJ2-1; CDR3 protein: CASSLSWGRGDEQFF; CDR3 DNA: TGTGCCAGCAGCTTATCATGGGGGAGAGGTGATGAGCAGTTCTTC
clone size: once; V gene: TRBV2; D gene: -; J gene: TRBJ1-2; CDR3 protein: CASSVGNNYGYTF; CDR3 DNA: TGTGCCAGCAGTGTTGGAAATAACTATGGCTACACCTTC
clone size: -; V gene: TRBV18; D gene: -; J gene: TRBJ2-1; CDR3 protein: CASSLRAGQGYNEQFF; CDR3 DNA: TGTGCCAGCTCACTTCGGGCGGGACAAGGATACAATGAGCAGTTCTTC
clone size: -; V gene: TRBV7-9; D gene: TRBD2; J gene: TRBJ2-7; CDR3 protein: CASSALASYEQYF; CDR3 DNA: TGTGCCAGCAGCGCACTAGCGTCCTACGAGCAGTACTTC
clone size: -; V gene: TRBV28; D gene: -; J gene: TRBJ1-5; CDR3 protein: CASSLMGDQPQHF; CDR3 DNA: TGTGCCAGCAGTTTAATGGGGGATCAGCCCCAGCATTTT
clone size: once; V gene: TRBV11-3; D gene: -; J gene: TRBJ2-1; CDR3 protein: CASSPDSEAYNEQFF; CDR3 DNA: TGTGCCAGCAGCCCGGACTCCGAAGCCTACAATGAGCAGTTCTTC
clone size: -; V gene: TRBV7-9; D gene: -; J gene: TRBJ1-2; CDR3 protein: CASIISGPGASYQGDGYTF; CDR3 DNA: TGTGCCAGCATCATTAGTGGCCCCGGGGCATCATACCAGGGCGATGGCTACACCTTC
clone size: -; V gene: TRBV5-1; D gene: -; J gene: TRBJ1-4; CDR3 protein: CASSRGQGSEKLFF; CDR3 DNA: TGCGCCAGCAGCCGGGGGCAGGGTAGCGAAAAACTGTTTTTT
clone size: -; V gene: TRBV28; D gene: -; J gene: TRBJ1-5; CDR3 protein: CASSLTGTGYSNQPQHF; CDR3 DNA: TGTGCCAGCAGTTTGACAGGCACTGGTTATAGCAATCAGCCCCAGCATTTT
clone size: once; V gene: TRBV7-2; D gene: -; J gene: TRBJ2-5; CDR3 protein: CASSSAGRGGETQYF; CDR3 DNA: TGTGCCAGCAGCTCCGCGGGCAGGGGAGGTGAGACCCAGTACTTC
clone size: -; V gene: TRBV19; D gene: TRBD1; J gene: TRBJ2-1; CDR3 protein: CASSNGLRDRGYNEQFF; CDR3 DNA: TGTGCCAGTAGTAACGGGCTGAGGGACAGGGGCTACAATGAGCAGTTCTTC
clone size: -; V gene: TRBV18; D gene: -; J gene: TRBJ2-2; CDR3 protein: CASSPPGTPVSGGELFF; CDR3 DNA: TGTGCCAGCTCACCACCAGGGACTCCAGTGAGTGGCGGGGAGCTGTTTTTT
clone size: -; V gene: TRBV10-2; D gene: -; J gene: TRBJ1-1; CDR3 protein: CASKFDRLNTEAFF; CDR3 DNA: TGCGCCAGCAAATTTGACAGATTGAACACTGAAGCTTTCTTT
clone size: -; V gene: TRBV21-1; D gene: -; J gene: TRBJ1-5; CDR3 protein: CASSTLDSNQPQHF; CDR3 DNA: TGTGCCAGCAGCACTCTGGATAGCAATCAGCCCCAGCATTTT
clone size: few; V gene: TRBV7-6; D gene: TRBD1; J gene: TRBJ1-4; CDR3 protein: CASRPQGGSNEKLFF; CDR3 DNA: TGTGCCAGCAGGCCACAGGGGGGCTCTAATGAAAAACTGTTTTTT
clone size: -; V gene: TRBV5-4; D gene: TRBD2; J gene: TRBJ2-5; CDR3 protein: CASSPQGASGEETQYF; CDR3 DNA: TGTGCCAGCAGCCCTCAAGGGGCTAGCGGGGAAGAGACCCAGTACTTC
clone size: -; V gene: TRBV18; D gene: TRBD2; J gene: TRBJ2-1; CDR3 protein: CASSPGLGVGNEQFF; CDR3 DNA: TGTGCCAGCTCACCCGGACTAGGTGTGGGAAATGAGCAGTTCTTC
clone size: -; V gene: TRBV28; D gene: -; J gene: TRBJ2-5; CDR3 protein: CASSFPLRQGGVMAQYF; CDR3 DNA: TGTGCCAGCAGTTTCCCGCTCCGACAGGGAGGTGTTATGGCCCAGTACTTC
clone size: -; V gene: TRBV5-4; D gene: TRBD1; J gene: TRBJ1-2; CDR3 protein: CASSNRGYYGYTF; CDR3 DNA: TGTGCCAGCAGCAACAGGGGGTACTATGGCTACACCTTC
clone size: -; V gene: TRBV9; D gene: -; J gene: TRBJ1-1; CDR3 protein: CASSVSGAGTEAFF; CDR3 DNA: TGTGCCAGCAGCGTATCAGGGGCAGGAACTGAAGCTTTCTTT
clone size: few; V gene: TRBV9; D gene: -; J gene: TRBJ1-2; CDR3 protein: CASSPGPALNYGYTF; CDR3 DNA: TGTGCCAGCAGCCCGGGCCCAGCCTTAAACTATGGCTACACCTTC
clone size: -; V gene: TRBV7-2; D gene: -; J gene: TRBJ2-2; CDR3 protein: CASSPAGGTGVTGELFF; CDR3 DNA: TGTGCCAGCAGCCCCGCGGGGGGGACAGGGGTCACCGGGGAGCTGTTTTTT
clone size: -; V gene: TRBV5-6; D gene: TRBD1; J gene: TRBJ1-1; CDR3 protein: CASSLVQGAYTEAFF; CDR3 DNA: TGTGCCAGCAGCTTGGTACAGGGGGCGTACACTGAAGCTTTCTTT
clone size: -; V gene: TRBV6-5; D gene: TRBD1; J gene: TRBJ2-7; CDR3 protein: CASSSTGVHEQYF; CDR3 DNA: TGTGCCAGCAGCTCTACAGGGGTCCACGAGCAGTACTTC
clone size: -; V gene: TRBV6-5; D gene: -; J gene: TRBJ1-1; CDR3 protein: CASTRDPRVAEAFF; CDR3 DNA: TGTGCCAGCACCAGAGACCCCCGGGTCGCTGAAGCTTTCTTT
clone size: -; V gene: TRBV5-4; D gene: -; J gene: TRBJ2-3; CDR3 protein: CASSLEGAGRAQYF; CDR3 DNA: TGTGCCAGCAGCTTGGAGGGGGCTGGGAGGGCTCAGTATTTT
clone size: -; V gene: TRBV18; D gene: -; J gene: TRBJ2-3; CDR3 protein: CASSPGRGTDTQYF; CDR3 DNA: TGTGCCAGCTCACCAGGGCGTGGCACAGATACGCAGTATTTT